Ten or more counts support the clone carrying this TCR beta chain. No antigen is known for it. The data were obtained in a study of regulatory T cells in long-lasting Graves disease. General observations from the study: Shared public clonotypes totalled around 2,900 in persistent patients, compared with around 930 in new patients. Favored usage of TRBV28, TRBJ1-2 and TRBJ2-5 was recorded in persistent disease. Small sample size may have lowered accuracy.

Through Arm-PCR of CDR3 regions and iRepertoire HTBI primers, TCR beta libraries were built. TCRdb reprocessed the multiplex PCR reads via MiXCR and lists one record per CDR3 protein. The sample has 360,000 or so distinct CDR3 sequences; roughly 25% are singletons. V was clipped by 8 bases and J by 0 bases, with 17 bases between them. CDR1 SNHLY and CDR2 FYNNEI come from the germline V gene. This CDR3 is built from 16 residues. Noted time point: persistent/refractory GD, antithyroid drugs over 5 years with positive TRAb. Extracted PBMC RNA gave rise to the TCR library. The authors diagnosed Graves' disease using American Thyroid Association guidelines.

The TCR comes from a woman between 35 and 50 years old with Graves disease. The sequenced sample was peripheral blood mononuclear cells (PBMCs), obtained when the disease was refractory, from a patient treated with antithyroid drugs. V usage is TRBV2 and J usage is TRBJ1-3, with D perhaps TRBD1 (6 bases). The CDR3 loop reads CASSDSQYNSGNTIYF. CDR3 in DNA: TGTGCCAGCTCGGACAGCCAATATAACTCTGGAAACACCATATATTTT.